A selection of T cell receptor beta chains follows, all from one sample in a study of T-cell reconstitution after alpha-beta-depleted transplantation in children. TCRdb re-analysed the PCR reads in MiXCR, keeping a single row per CDR3 protein. The repertoire holds about 980,000 distinct CDR3 sequences, with 25% to 30% as singletons. This material consisted of PBMCs, mostly from graft donor cells, taken 360 days after TCRalphabeta/CD19-depleted stem cell transplant. Receptors originate from a boy younger than two who had a stem cell transplant for SCID, so the T cells may come from the graft donor. The CDR3 runs from the conserved cysteine through the conserved F or W. The D gene is left open where the match is weak. Some rows have no size entry. The others give once, few or many, or a class for an expanded clone.

TRBV7-9,-,TRBJ1-3,-,CASSRETGGNTIYF,TGTGCCAGCAGTCGAGAAACGGGAGGAAACACCATATATTTT
TRBV2,TRBD2,TRBJ2-5,many,CASPLGTSGETQYF,TGTGCCAGCCCCTTGGGGACTAGCGGTGAGACCCAGTACTTC
TRBV4-1,-,TRBJ2-1,-,CASSPLTVSSYNEQFF,TGCGCCAGCAGCCCCTTGACCGTAAGCTCCTACAATGAGCAGTTCTTC
TRBV9,TRBD1,TRBJ1-2,few,CASSEQTGRYGYTF,TGTGCCAGCAGCGAACAGACAGGGAGGTATGGCTACACCTTC
TRBV7-9,-,TRBJ1-6,few,CASSLGGGTYNSPLHF,TGTGCCAGCAGCTTAGGAGGAGGGACCTATAATTCACCCCTCCACTTT
TRBV20-1,-,TRBJ2-2,-,CSASPPGRENTGELFF,TGCAGTGCTAGCCCCCCGGGGCGGGAGAACACCGGGGAGCTGTTTTTT
TRBV11-2,-,TRBJ2-3,-,CASSLDPFGFWGVSTDTQYF,TGTGCCAGCAGCTTAGATCCGTTCGGTTTTTGGGGGGTCTCCACAGATACGCAGTATTTT
TRBV20-1,-,TRBJ1-1,few,CSARGTRGPGTEAFF,TGCAGTGCTAGGGGAACCAGGGGCCCCGGTACTGAAGCTTTCTTT
TRBV4-1,TRBD1,TRBJ1-2,few,CASSQEGQANYGYTF,TGCGCCAGCAGCCAGGAAGGACAGGCTAACTATGGCTACACCTTC
TRBV24-1,-,TRBJ2-5,few,CATSDSKDGQETQYF,TGTGCCACCAGTGATTCTAAGGATGGCCAAGAGACCCAGTACTTC
TRBV6-5,-,TRBJ2-1,-,CASSYLTAGVNEQFF,TGTGCCAGCAGTTACCTTACCGCCGGGGTTAATGAGCAGTTCTTC
TRBV12-3/TRBV12-4,-,TRBJ2-3,few,CASSHTGGATDTQYF,TGTGCCAGCAGTCACACCGGCGGCGCCACAGATACGCAGTATTTT
TRBV27,TRBD2,TRBJ2-2,few,CASRRLTSGGAWTGELFF,TGTGCCAGCAGAAGGCTGACTAGCGGGGGGGCTTGGACCGGGGAGCTGTTTTTT
TRBV24-1,-,TRBJ2-7,-,CATSDSRTPSGEQYF,TGTGCCACCAGTGATTCGAGGACACCCTCGGGGGAGCAGTACTTC
TRBV7-2,TRBD2,TRBJ2-2,-,CASSSPGGGGPTGELFF,TGTGCCAGCAGCTCCCCCGGAGGCGGGGGGCCCACCGGGGAGCTGTTTTTT
TRBV7-2,-,TRBJ2-1,-,CASSRARSNEQFF,TGTGCCAGCAGCCGGGCGCGGAGCAATGAGCAGTTCTTC
TRBV28,-,TRBJ2-5,many,CASRTQETQYF,TGTGCCAGCAGAACCCAAGAGACCCAGTACTTC
TRBV12-3/TRBV12-4,-,TRBJ2-1,many,CASSLVREQFF,TGTGCCAGCAGTTTGGTTAGGGAGCAGTTCTTC
TRBV4-3,-,TRBJ2-3,many,CASSQAPGNPDTQYF,TGCGCCAGCAGCCAAGCCCCAGGGAACCCAGATACGCAGTATTTT
TRBV6-1,-,TRBJ2-5,-,CASSRHRNLGEETQYF,TGTGCCAGCAGCCGCCATCGAAACTTAGGGGAAGAGACCCAGTACTTC
TRBV11-2,TRBD1,TRBJ2-5,-,CASSLDRTGALRETQYF,TGTGCCAGCAGCTTAGATCGGACAGGGGCCTTGAGAGAGACCCAGTACTTC
TRBV20-1,-,TRBJ1-6,few,CSASGPSTASYNSPLHF,TGCAGTGCTAGTGGACCCTCGACGGCCTCCTATAATTCACCCCTCCACTTT
TRBV11-2,TRBD2,TRBJ2-2,-,CASSSGRGGHGELFF,TGTGCCAGCAGCTCTGGGCGGGGGGGCCACGGGGAGCTGTTTTTT
TRBV18,-,TRBJ2-3,-,CASSPKQAAPDTQYF,TGTGCCAGCTCACCTAAGCAGGCGGCCCCAGATACGCAGTATTTT
TRBV29-1,-,TRBJ1-1,few,CSVERRAQNTEAFF,TGCAGCGTTGAGAGGAGGGCCCAGAACACTGAAGCTTTCTTT
TRBV6-5,-,TRBJ2-7,few,CASSYYPPQNEQYF,TGTGCCAGCAGTTACTACCCTCCTCAGAACGAGCAGTACTTC
TRBV12-3/TRBV12-4,TRBD1,TRBJ1-1,few,CASSRQGSMNTEAFF,TGTGCCAGCAGTCGACAGGGAAGCATGAACACTGAAGCTTTCTTT
TRBV9,TRBD2,TRBJ2-1,few,CASSVDLAGARMKFF,TGTGCCAGCAGCGTAGATCTAGCGGGGGCCCGGATGAAGTTCTTC
TRBV20-1,-,TRBJ2-3,-,CSAVPGAHRRSTDTQYF,TGCAGTGCTGTACCCGGGGCCCATAGGCGGAGCACAGATACGCAGTATTTT
TRBV6-2/TRBV6-3,-,TRBJ2-5,-,CASSYGLRQQETQYF,TGTGCCAGCAGTTACGGGCTGAGGCAGCAAGAGACCCAGTACTTC
TRBV10-3,-,TRBJ2-1,-,CAISASGRNEQFF,TGTGCCATCAGCGCCTCAGGGAGGAATGAGCAGTTCTTC
TRBV5-1,TRBD1,TRBJ2-7,few,CASSLVGPQDRGSYEQYF,TGCGCCAGCAGCTTGGTGGGACCTCAGGACAGGGGAAGCTACGAGCAGTACTTC
TRBV3-1,-,TRBJ1-5,-,CASSQEGTLSPGQPQHF,TGTGCCAGCAGCCAAGAGGGGACCTTATCGCCGGGGCAGCCCCAGCATTTT
TRBV20-1,-,TRBJ2-1,few,CSARPSSYNEQFF,TGCAGTGCTCGACCGAGCTCCTACAATGAGCAGTTCTTC
TRBV28,-,TRBJ2-5,-,CASSFQVSGETQYF,TGTGCCAGCAGTTTTCAAGTGAGCGGAGAGACCCAGTACTTC
TRBV18,TRBD1,TRBJ1-4,-,CASSPVGTAEKLFF,TGTGCCAGCTCACCGGTCGGGACAGCTGAAAAACTGTTTTTT
TRBV11-2,TRBD2,TRBJ2-5,-,CASSLGVAGGPEETQYF,TGTGCCAGCAGCTTAGGGGTAGCGGGGGGGCCGGAAGAGACCCAGTACTTC
TRBV12-3/TRBV12-4,-,TRBJ2-7,few,CASSLGPYMETGSEQYF,TGTGCCAGCAGTTTAGGGCCGTACATGGAGACAGGTAGCGAGCAGTACTTC
TRBV15,TRBD2,TRBJ2-1,few,CATSRTSGGTSLYNEQFF,TGTGCCACCAGCAGAACGTCAGGGGGGACTAGCCTCTACAATGAGCAGTTCTTC
TRBV20-1,TRBD1,TRBJ1-4,-,CSARDRTINEKLFF,TGCAGTGCTAGGGACAGGACGATTAATGAAAAACTGTTTTTT
TRBV29-1,-,TRBJ2-7,few,CSYSKVGGVDEQYF,TGCAGCTACTCAAAGGTTGGCGGGGTCGACGAGCAGTACTTC
TRBV6-1,-,TRBJ2-2,-,CASSVGRSLNTGELFF,TGTGCCAGCAGTGTCGGCCGTAGCCTTAACACCGGGGAGCTGTTTTTT
TRBV9,TRBD1,TRBJ2-7,many,CASSVRDSSYEQYF,TGTGCCAGCAGCGTAAGGGACAGCTCCTACGAGCAGTACTTC
TRBV10-3,TRBD1,TRBJ1-1,-,CAISESQTGGNTEAFF,TGTGCCATCAGTGAGTCCCAGACAGGGGGGAACACTGAAGCTTTCTTT
TRBV5-1,TRBD2,TRBJ2-7,-,CASSLVYQRGGFAEQYF,TGCGCCAGCAGCTTGGTTTACCAGCGGGGGGGCTTCGCCGAGCAGTACTTC
TRBV5-1,-,TRBJ1-3,-,CASSLARNSGNTIYF,TGCGCCAGCAGCTTGGCCCGCAACTCTGGAAACACCATATATTTT
TRBV3-1,TRBD1,TRBJ1-2,-,CASSRPSGTDYGYTF,TGTGCCAGCAGCCGCCCTTCCGGGACAGACTATGGCTACACCTTC
TRBV7-2,-,TRBJ1-4,few,CASSSREGPSEKLFF,TGTGCCAGCAGCTCCCGTGAGGGCCCGAGTGAAAAACTGTTTTTT
TRBV9,TRBD2,TRBJ2-1,-,CASSPLAGAVFF,TGTGCCAGCAGCCCGTTAGCGGGCGCGGTGTTCTTC
TRBV12-3/TRBV12-4,TRBD1,TRBJ2-3,-,CASSPEGQEYF,TGTGCCAGCAGTCCAGAGGGACAGGAGTATTTT
TRBV7-8,-,TRBJ2-3,-,CASSLERKRVVPSTDTQYF,TGTGCCAGCAGCTTAGAAAGGAAACGTGTAGTCCCTAGCACAGATACGCAGTATTTT
TRBV5-5,-,TRBJ2-3,-,CASSSWTGDTQYF,TGTGCCAGCAGCTCTTGGACGGGAGATACGCAGTATTTT
TRBV6-4,-,TRBJ2-2,-,CASKSRSDSGELFF,TGTGCCAGCAAATCCCGATCGGACTCCGGGGAGCTGTTTTTT
TRBV5-1,-,TRBJ2-3,few,CASSLVTQPDTQYF,TGCGCCAGCAGCTTGGTGACTCAGCCAGATACGCAGTATTTT
TRBV20-1,-,TRBJ2-1,few,CSALRRGTPVYNEQFF,TGCAGTGCGCTCCGTAGGGGGACCCCCGTCTACAATGAGCAGTTCTTC
TRBV7-9,-,TRBJ1-1,few,CASSLFPGTGTEAFF,TGTGCCAGCAGCTTATTTCCCGGGACGGGGACTGAAGCTTTCTTT
TRBV4-2,TRBD2,TRBJ2-3,once,CASSRTGLAGLSTSTDTQYF,TGTGCCAGCAGCCGGACCGGACTAGCGGGGCTGAGTACCAGCACAGATACGCAGTATTTT
TRBV20-1,-,TRBJ1-1,-,CSGTVVGNTEAFF,TGCAGTGGGACAGTAGTCGGGAACACTGAAGCTTTCTTT
TRBV24-1,-,TRBJ2-3,-,CATSDTGLSTDTQYF,TGTGCCACCAGCGATACAGGGTTAAGCACAGATACGCAGTATTTT